This entry features one T cell receptor beta chain sequence. The sample originates from a study of blood T cell repertoires in COVID-19. Data came from immunoSEQ multiplex PCR; TCRdb stores just in-frame clones and leaves some out. The table includes approximately 500,000 clones, over 75% detected once. The CDR3 runs to 16 residues. Per germline, CDR1 SGHTA and CDR2 FQGNSA. The germline V and J ends were trimmed by 1 base and 1 base, with 13 bases remaining between them. This sequence joins TRBV7-2 and TRBJ1-1; D possibly corresponds to TRBD1 (6 bases). The receptor comes from a woman aged 40 to 50 who had recovered from COVID-19. Source material: PBMCs or T cells enriched from blood (not recorded which). CDR3 sequence (DNA): TGTGCCAGCAGCTTAGTAAGTGGGGGCCGGAACACTGAAGCTTTCTTT. This translates into CASSLVSGGRNTEAFF.